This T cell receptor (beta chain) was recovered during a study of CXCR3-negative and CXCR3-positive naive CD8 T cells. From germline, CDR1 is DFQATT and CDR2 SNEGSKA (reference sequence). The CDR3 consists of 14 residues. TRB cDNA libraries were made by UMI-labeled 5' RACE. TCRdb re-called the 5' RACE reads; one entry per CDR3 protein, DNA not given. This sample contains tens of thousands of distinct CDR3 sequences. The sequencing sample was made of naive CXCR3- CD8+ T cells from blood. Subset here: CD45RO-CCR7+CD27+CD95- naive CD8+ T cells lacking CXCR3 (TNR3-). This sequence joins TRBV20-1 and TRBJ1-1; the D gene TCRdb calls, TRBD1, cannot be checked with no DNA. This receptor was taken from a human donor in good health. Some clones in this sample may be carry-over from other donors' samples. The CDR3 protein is CSARDFTGATEAFF.